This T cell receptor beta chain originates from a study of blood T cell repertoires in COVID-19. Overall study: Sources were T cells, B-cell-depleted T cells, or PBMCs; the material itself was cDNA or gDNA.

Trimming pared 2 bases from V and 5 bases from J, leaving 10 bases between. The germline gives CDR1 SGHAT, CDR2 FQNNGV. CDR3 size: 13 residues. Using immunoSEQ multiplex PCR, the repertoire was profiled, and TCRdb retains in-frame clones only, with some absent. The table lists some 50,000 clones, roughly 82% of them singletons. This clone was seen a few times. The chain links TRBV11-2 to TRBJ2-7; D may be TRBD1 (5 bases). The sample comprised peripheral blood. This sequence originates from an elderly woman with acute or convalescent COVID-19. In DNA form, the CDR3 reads TGTGCCAGCAGCTTAATACAGGCCCACGAGCAGTACTTC. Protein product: CASSLIQAHEQYF.